Given below is one T cell receptor beta chain in context. Its antigen is currently unknown. Expressed TCRB transcripts were sequenced after all isolated RNA was converted to cDNA. The protocol was immunoSEQ multiplex PCR, while the TCRdb copy is restricted to in-frame clones and leaves out a portion. The sample contains over 200,000 clones, 9.5% to 13% of which appear only once. CDR1 is SGHTA and CDR2 is FQGTGA in the germline V gene. The CDR3 length is 12 residues. V dropped 3 bases and J dropped 9; count of bases not matched to a gene: 3. The sample originates from a study of beta chain features in type 1 diabetes. Across the study: Age, gender and cell yields were alike across patients and healthy donors.

Over 95% purity was reached by all sorted populations. Overall study results and limits: Shortening that was moderate but significant affected the TCRB CDR3s of Type 1 diabetes patients in all four CD4+ subsets.

The sequenced sample was naive CD4+ T cells from blood. The rearrangement uses TRBV7-3 and TRBJ1-1, with TRBD1 identical over 8 bases. The clonotype originates from a man between 25 and 39 years old with type 1 diabetes. This CDR3 reads CASSFSGGKAFF. The CDR3 DNA is TGTGCCAGCAGCTTTTCAGGGGGCAAAGCTTTCTTT.